This T cell receptor (beta chain) was sequenced for a study of T cells after posttransplantation cyclophosphamide (dated by TCRdb to 2016 to 2017). Broadly, across the study: T cell repertoire reconstitution was tracked by TRB sequencing after myeloablative bone marrow transplantation in which posttransplantation cyclophosphamide was used as GVHD prophylaxis. Blood from all 34 PTCy patients who had 1-year posttransplant specimens underwent TRB sequencing. Public TRB sequences were compared against a database of over 3,600 sequences linked to responses to pathogens, tumor antigens, self-antigens and alloantigens. Samples from 35 PTCy-treated patients and 16 related bone marrow donors of those patients were subjected to antigen receptor sequencing. TRA and TRB clonality were tightly correlated in several samples, so subsequent TCR analyses focused on TRB only. In 3 patients, TRB sequencing was also performed on up to about 3 more blood samples taken 2 to 5.2 years after transplant, and in 4 patients, pretransplant blood was also TRB-sequenced.

Results and caveats for the whole study, not just this receptor: Across roughly 40 patients, recipient CMV seropositivity and CMV reactivation were highly associated with TRB clonality; PTCy diversity was similar to CNI/methotrexate controls. Donor-recipient similarity was low at 1-2 months but rose over the first year, and later blood repertoires were often dominated by donor CD8+ memory clones. The TRB repertoires of T cells infiltrating skin or the GI tract showed only limited overlap with the TRB repertoires found in blood.

The intended sense of this specimen's treatment or condition label: high-dose cyclophosphamide on days +3 and +4 as single-agent GVHD prophylaxis. For conditioning, the PTCy patients got busulfan and fludarabine, then a related or unrelated marrow graft, followed by cyclophosphamide on days +3 and +4. PTCy-treated patients came from a prospective multi-institutional clinical trial. Mononuclear cells from peripheral blood and bone marrow were separated by Ficoll-Hypaque density centrifugation and then cryopreserved. FACS on a FACSAria II was used to sort CD4+ and CD8+ T cells, including the naive and memory subsets. The V end loses 1 base and the J end loses 8 bases, and a stretch of 21 bases separates them. CDR3 length: 17 amino acids, cysteine to phenylalanine. Left in the record is the CDR3 DNA by itself, 51 bases read in frame from the first base. The germline V gene encodes CDR1 MDHEN and CDR2 SYDVKM.

Genomic DNA was the input for TRB sequencing, which was run either with the immunoSEQ assay at survey resolution or with the hsTCRB kit. The original pipeline was this. Initial read processing used immunoSEQ software, and repertoire analyses used the LymphoSeq R package. Clonality was calculated as 1 minus normalized Shannon entropy, and the Gini coefficient was also calculated for each TRB dataset. To infer phenotypes in unsorted samples, TRB sequences from sorted subsets of the recipient or donor were mapped onto unsorted samples from the same recipient. This is the immuneACCESS table as TCRdb keeps it, with only in-frame sequences that have V and J called. A part of the clones is gone; compared with another copy, unresolved V genes explain less than half, and the rest is unexplained. V, J and clone size are those of that table, while D and trimming were read from the DNA. The sample yields around 17,000 clones; approximately 90% were counted once. About 0.54% of the sample comes from the top ten.

Comments on this clone: Its antigen remains undetermined. Base qualities are not recorded, but no much larger clone differs from it by a single base.

This clonotype was obtained from a male patient aged 60 to 75 who received an allogeneic stem cell transplant from a related donor and was CMV-positive. Post transplant, some T cells may arise from the graft donor. Sequences were derived from CD4+ T cells sorted from blood, sampled after allogeneic stem cell transplant with posttransplant cyclophosphamide. The sequence is built from TRBV28 and TRBJ1-3; no D segment can be confidently identified. The CDR3 corresponds to CASSLLSGGGGKHTIYF. The nucleotide sequence reads as follows: TGTGCCAGCAGTTTATTGTCGGGAGGTGGTGGTAAGCACACCATATATTTT.